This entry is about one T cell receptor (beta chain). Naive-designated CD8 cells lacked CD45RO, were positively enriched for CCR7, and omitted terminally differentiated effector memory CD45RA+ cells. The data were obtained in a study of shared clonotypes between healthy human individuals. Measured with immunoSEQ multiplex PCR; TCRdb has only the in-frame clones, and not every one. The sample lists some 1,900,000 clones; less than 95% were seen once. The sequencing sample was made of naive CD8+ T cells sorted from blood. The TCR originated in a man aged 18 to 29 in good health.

CDR3 region: CASSLGWGLSITDTQYF. CDR3 nucleotide sequence: TGTGCCAGCAGCTTGGGCTGGGGCCTCTCTATCACAGATACGCAGTATTTT. The chain is built from TRBV11-2 and TRBJ2-3; D might be TRBD1 (5 bases). This CDR3 has 17 residues. V lost 3 bases and J 2 bases, leaving 18 bases between the germline ends. In germline, CDR1 is SGHAT, CDR2 FQNNGV.